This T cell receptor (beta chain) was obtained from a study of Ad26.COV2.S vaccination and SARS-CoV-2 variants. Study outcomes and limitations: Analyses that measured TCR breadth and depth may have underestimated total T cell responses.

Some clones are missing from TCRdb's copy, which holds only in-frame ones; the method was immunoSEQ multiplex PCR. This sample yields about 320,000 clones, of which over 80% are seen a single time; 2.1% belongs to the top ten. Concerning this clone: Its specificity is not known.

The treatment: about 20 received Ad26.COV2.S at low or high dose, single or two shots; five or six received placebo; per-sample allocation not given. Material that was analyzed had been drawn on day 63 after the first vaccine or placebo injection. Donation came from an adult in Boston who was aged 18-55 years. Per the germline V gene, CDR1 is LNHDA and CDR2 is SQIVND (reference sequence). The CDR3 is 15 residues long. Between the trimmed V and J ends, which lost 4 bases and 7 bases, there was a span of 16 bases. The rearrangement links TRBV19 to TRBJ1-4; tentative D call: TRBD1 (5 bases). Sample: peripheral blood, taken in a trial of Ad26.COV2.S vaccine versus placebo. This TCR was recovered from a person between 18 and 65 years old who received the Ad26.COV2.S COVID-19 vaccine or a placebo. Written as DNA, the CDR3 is TGTGCCAGTAGTACGCCTCCCTCTAGGGGTGAAAAACTGTTTTTT. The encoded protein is CASSTPPSRGEKLFF. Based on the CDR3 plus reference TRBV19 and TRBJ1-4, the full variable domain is DGGITQSPKYLFRKEGQNVTLSCEQNLNHDAMYWYRQDPGQGLRLIYYSQIVNDFQKGDIAEGYSVSREKKESFPLTVTSAQKNPTAFYLCASSTPPSRGEKLFFGSGTQLSVL.